The entry below gives a single TCR beta chain sequence along with its context. This entry comes from a study of blood T cell repertoires in COVID-19. Looking at the study overall: COVID-19 samples from acute and convalescent phases originated in the United States, Italy and Spain.

The CDR3 contains 12 residues. V was pared by 6 bases and J by 5 bases, with 4 bases of the junction left unmatched. Germline CDR1 MNHEY, CDR2 SVGAGI. Authors' processing steps: Scientists estimated how many nucleated cells there were by amplifying reference gene primers. Clones were read by immunoSEQ multiplex PCR, and TCRdb kept only the in-frame ones, dropping some. V, J and clone size are taken as reported in that table, and D and trimming were inferred from the DNA itself. The sample contains 200,000 to 300,000 clones, around 88% of which appear only once. Input material: peripheral blood. The chain employs TRBV6-5 and TRBJ2-7; 7 positions agree with TRBD1. The TCR originated in an elderly man with acute or convalescent COVID-19. CDR3 sequence (DNA): TGTGCCAGCAGAGGAACAGGGGACGAGCAGTACTTC. It yields the protein CASRGTGDEQYF.